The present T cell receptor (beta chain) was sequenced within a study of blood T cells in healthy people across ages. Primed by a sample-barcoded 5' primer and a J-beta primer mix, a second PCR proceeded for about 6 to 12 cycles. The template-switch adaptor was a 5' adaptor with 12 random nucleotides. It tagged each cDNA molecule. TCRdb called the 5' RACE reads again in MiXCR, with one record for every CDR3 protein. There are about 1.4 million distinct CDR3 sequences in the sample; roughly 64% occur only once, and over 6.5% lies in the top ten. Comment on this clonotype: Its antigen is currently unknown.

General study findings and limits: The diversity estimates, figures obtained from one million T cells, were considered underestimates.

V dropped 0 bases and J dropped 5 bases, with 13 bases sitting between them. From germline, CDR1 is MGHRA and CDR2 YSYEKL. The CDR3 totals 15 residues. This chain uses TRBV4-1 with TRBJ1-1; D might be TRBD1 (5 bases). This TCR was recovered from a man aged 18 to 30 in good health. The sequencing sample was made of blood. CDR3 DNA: TGCGCCAGCAGCCAAGATCCCATGGGGGGTACTGAAGCTTTCTTT. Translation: CASSQDPMGGTEAFF.